The clone carrying this TCR beta chain has at least ten counts. No antigen is known for it. This entry comes from a study of CD8 T cells in ankylosing spondylitis. General observations from the study: What seemed typical of ankylosing spondylitis blood was a TCR beta motif built from several highly homologous variants.

CDR1 and CDR2 from the germline V gene are SGHRS and YFSETQ. The CDR3 extends over 16 amino acids. V gave up 0 bases and J gave up 0 bases, with 11 bases separating them. TCRdb recomputed calls from the 5' RACE reads with MiXCR, one row per CDR3 protein. The profile shows 450,000 to 550,000 distinct CDR3 sequences, about 5.2% of them singletons. The V call is TRBV5-1, the J call TRBJ2-3; no reliable D call. Sequencing input: blood, either unsorted or a sorted T cell fraction (not recorded which). The sequence was obtained from a male donor with ankylosing spondylitis. The CDR3 nucleotides read TGCGCCAGCAGCTTGGGGCAGGCCACTAGCACAGATACGCAGTATTTT. This encodes CASSLGQATSTDTQYF.